This T cell receptor (beta chain) was captured in a study of T cells in Graves' hyperthyroidism and ophthalmopathy. Findings and limits, study-wide: Among thyroid clonotypes expanded above 0.001, most also appeared in blood.

To note about this clonotype: Its antigen is not known.

Graves' hyperthyroidism showing no ophthalmopathy progression within 18 months was considered stable. Trimming removed 6 bases at V and 9 bases at J, with 18 bases between. CDR1 SNHLY and CDR2 FYNNEI come from the germline V gene. CDR3 length: 14 amino acids. RNA transcripts provided the source from which TCR beta CDR3 regions were amplified. The HTBI set primed first-round TCR CDR3 RT-PCR. MiXCR, applied by TCRdb to the multiplex PCR reads, yields one record per CDR3 protein. Of under 800,000 distinct CDR3 sequences listed, 14% were seen once; the top ten hold more than 8.5%. This chain joins TRBV2 and TRBJ1-5, with D hard to call. Sequencing input: blood. The origin of this receptor is a woman in her late teens or twenties with Graves' hyperthyroidism. The CDR3 DNA reads as TGTGCCAGCAGCTCGGTCGCGGAAGGAGGGCCCCAGCATTTT. Its protein is CASSSVAEGGPQHF.